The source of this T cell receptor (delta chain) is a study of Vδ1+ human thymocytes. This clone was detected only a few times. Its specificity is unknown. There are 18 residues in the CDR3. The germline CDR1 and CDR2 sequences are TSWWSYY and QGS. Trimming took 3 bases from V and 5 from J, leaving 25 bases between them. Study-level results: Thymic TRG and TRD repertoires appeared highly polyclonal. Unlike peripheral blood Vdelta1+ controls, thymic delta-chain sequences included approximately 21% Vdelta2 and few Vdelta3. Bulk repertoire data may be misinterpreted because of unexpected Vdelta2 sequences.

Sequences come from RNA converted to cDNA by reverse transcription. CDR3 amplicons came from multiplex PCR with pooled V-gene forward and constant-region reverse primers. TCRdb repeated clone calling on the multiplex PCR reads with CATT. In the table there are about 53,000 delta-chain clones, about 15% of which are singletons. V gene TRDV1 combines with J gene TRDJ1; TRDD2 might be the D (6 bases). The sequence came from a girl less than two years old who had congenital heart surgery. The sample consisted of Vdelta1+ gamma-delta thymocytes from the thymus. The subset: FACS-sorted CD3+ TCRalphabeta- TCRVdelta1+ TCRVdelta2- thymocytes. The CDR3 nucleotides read TGTGCTCTTGGGGAGCTCCTTTCCGCGTTAGTCTTCCTGGATAAACTCATCTTT. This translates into CALGELLSALVFLDKLIF.